The present T cell receptor (beta chain) was sequenced within a study of blood T cell repertoires in COVID-19. Study background: Samples taken during acute and convalescent COVID-19 were collected in the United States, Italy and Spain.

Enrolled through a virtual design, the participants were between roughly 18 and 90 years of age and came from 24 US areas. Cohort 3 donors were reported recovered after two negative PCRs, clearance, or symptom resolution. The protocol was immunoSEQ multiplex PCR, while the TCRdb copy is restricted to in-frame clones and leaves out a portion. The sample has over 100,000 clones; roughly 89% are singletons. The CDR3 extends over 14 amino acids. V gave up 5 bases and J gave up 1 base, with 6 bases separating them. Germline CDR1 is SGHTA and CDR2 is FQGTGA. This chain joins TRBV7-3 and TRBJ2-6; D unclear. Sequenced: PBMCs or T cells enriched from blood (not recorded which). The receptor comes from a woman in her 30s who had recovered from COVID-19. DNA of the CDR3: TGTGCCAGCAGCCTCTCGTCTGGGGCCAACGTCCTGACTTTC. Translated: CASSLSSGANVLTF.